Below, 2 T cell receptor beta chains from the same sample are listed, as sequenced in a study of blood T cell repertoires in COVID-19. Profiling relied on immunoSEQ multiplex PCR, and the TCRdb table lists in-frame clones only, not all of them. The table has fewer than 200,000 clones, around 83% seen once. Sequenced sample: PBMCs or T cells enriched from blood (not recorded which). These receptors all stem from a woman aged 45-65 years in a cohort exposed to, infected with or recovered from COVID-19 (not recorded which).

The rearrangement joins TRBV6-4 to TRBJ1-1; no firm D call. The CDR3 is 16 amino acids. CDR1 and CDR2 from the germline V gene are MRHNA and SNTAGT. V lost 6 bases, J lost 1 base, and 18 bases lay in between. DNA for the CDR3: TGTGCCAGCAGCCCCACGGTACAGCAGAAGAACACTGAAGCTTTCTTT. Translation gives CASSPTVQQKNTEAFF.

V is TRBV27 and J is TRBJ1-1; 7 nucleotides align to TRBD1. V gave up 4 bases and J gave up 6 bases; unmatched junction bases: 8. Germline V CDR1 and CDR2: MNHEY, SMNVEV (reference sequence). There are 14 residues in the CDR3. In nucleotides, the CDR3 is TGTGCCAGCAGTTCGTCGCTGACAGGGCCTGAAGCTTTCTTT. This sequence encodes CASSSSLTGPEAFF.